Presented here are 24 T cell receptor beta chains from one specimen sequenced in a study of OX40 agonist ivuxolimab in advanced cancers. Libraries were prepared by immunoSEQ multiplex PCR; TCRdb keeps only in-frame clonotypes and omits some of them. The sample includes over 80,000 clones, 70% to 90% of them seen just once. The specimen comprised CD4+ or CD8+ T cells sorted from blood, sampled in a trial of the OX40 agonist ivuxolimab. These receptors were collected from an adult with an advanced solid tumor such as melanoma, head and neck, liver or kidney cancer.

The rearrangement uses TRBV10-3 and TRBJ1-1, with D unresolved. This CDR3 region has 13 residues. Germline CDR1 reads ENHRY; CDR2 reads SYGVKD. Trimming removed 6 bases from V and 2 bases from J, with 10 bases in between. The CDR3: CAIRAQVNTEAFF. In DNA, the CDR3 is TGTGCCATCAGGGCTCAGGTTAACACTGAAGCTTTCTTT.

This clone occurred a few times. V gene TRBV9 combines with J gene TRBJ2-3; D is uncertain. The germline V gene has CDR1 SGDLS and CDR2 YYNGEE. This CDR3 spans 16 amino acids. Trimming removed 3 bases at V and 0 bases at J, with 14 bases between. The CDR3 spells CASSAARSTSTDTQYF. The CDR3 DNA reads TGTGCCAGCAGCGCCGCGAGATCAACAAGCACAGATACGCAGTATTTT.

The gene calls are TRBV11-2 and TRBJ1-1; weak D call: TRBD1 (5 bases). Germline V gives CDR1 SGHAT, CDR2 FQNNGV. Trimming pared 5 bases from V and 10 bases from J, leaving 17 bases between. The CDR3 length is 13 residues. The CDR3 loop is CASSQQRDVVAFF. In nucleotides, the CDR3 is TGTGCCAGCAGCCAACAAAGGGACGTCGTAGCTTTCTTT.

This chain joins TRBV14 and TRBJ2-2; D is undetermined. CDR1 is SGHDN, CDR2 FVKESK, per germline. V lost 1 base and J lost 6, with 12 bases in between. This CDR3 comprises 15 residues. The CDR3 reads CASSQVASSAGELFF. The CDR3 nucleotides read TGTGCCAGCAGCCAAGTTGCCAGTTCCGCCGGGGAGCTGTTTTTT.

The chain joins TRBV10-3 to TRBJ1-2; 8 bases align to TRBD1. J was trimmed by 3 bases and V by 5 bases; bases with no gene match: 2. The CDR3 is made up of 13 amino acids. Per the germline V gene, CDR1 is ENHRY and CDR2 is SYGVKD. The CDR3 here is CAISLTGDYGYTF. CDR3 in DNA: TGTGCCATCAGTTTGACAGGGGACTATGGCTACACCTTC.

The rearrangement joins TRBV7-9 to TRBJ2-3; no firm D call. The CDR3 covers 14 residues. The germline V and J ends were trimmed by 4 bases and 1 base, with 9 bases remaining between them. The germline CDR1 and CDR2 sequences are SEHNR and FQNEAQ (reference sequence). The CDR3 loop reads CASSYFEGTDTQYF. The CDR3, as DNA: TGTGCCAGCAGCTATTTCGAGGGCACAGATACGCAGTATTTT.

CDR3 DNA: TGTGCCAGCAGCTTAGAAGGCGGGCCCTACGAGCAGTACTTC. Its protein is CASSLEGGPYEQYF. This chain connects TRBV7-9 to TRBJ2-7; TRBD2 is a possible D gene (5 bases). This CDR3 contains 14 residues. The ends were cut back, 1 base at V and 2 bases at J, with 9 bases in the middle. CDR1 is SEHNR, CDR2 FQNEAQ, per germline (reference sequence).

The J gene is TRBJ2-7, the V gene TRBV10-2, with D perhaps given as TRBD1 or TRBD2 (5 bases each). V was cut by 6 bases and J by 1 base, with 22 bases left in between. In germline, CDR1 is WSHSY, CDR2 SAAADI. The CDR3 totals 17 residues. The CDR3 loop is CASRKSTGTGLSYEQYF. The DNA of the CDR3 is TGCGCCAGCAGAAAATCTACCGGGACCGGCTTGTCCTACGAGCAGTACTTC.

J is TRBJ2-5 and V is TRBV27; the D is unclear. Trimming left V 4 bases short and J 5 bases short, with 11 bases between. The CDR3 contains 13 residues. Germline V gene lookup returns CDR1 MNHEY and CDR2 SMNVEV (reference sequence). CDR3 region: CASSSRVRETQYF. Here the CDR3 DNA reads TGTGCCAGCAGTTCGCGAGTTAGGGAGACCCAGTACTTC.

The chain links TRBV5-1 to TRBJ1-1, with TRBD1 identical over 8 bases. V lost 1 base and J lost 7; bases outside the gene matches: 3. The CDR3 runs 13 residues. The germline CDR1 and CDR2 sequences are SGHRS and YFSETQ. CDR3: CASSLKGTGEAFF. CDR3 sequence (DNA): TGCGCCAGCAGCTTGAAGGGGACAGGTGAAGCTTTCTTT.

This chain links TRBV18 with TRBJ1-2; D call uncertain. CDR3 length equals 15 residues. Trimming took 0 bases from V and 0 from J, leaving 8 bases between them. Germline V gene sequence: CDR1 KGHSH, CDR2 LQKENI. The CDR3 DNA sequence: TGTGCCAGCTCACCACCGGTGACACCTAACTATGGCTACACCTTC. It specifies CASSPPVTPNYGYTF.

This clone appeared a few times. The rearrangement joins TRBV7-9 to TRBJ2-5; 8 bases line up with TRBD1. Looked up from germline, CDR1 is SEHNR and CDR2 is FQNEAQ (reference sequence). The CDR3 sequence is 15 residues long. The ends lost 3 bases at V and 6 bases at J; junction bases unmatched: 9. The chain's CDR3 is CASSFSSQGAKTQYF. The CDR3, as DNA: TGTGCCAGCAGCTTTTCGTCTCAGGGGGCGAAGACCCAGTACTTC.

The chain carries TRBV7-9 and TRBJ1-1; no definite D call. V was pared by 2 bases and J by 5 bases, with 12 bases between. Germline V lookup: CDR1 SEHNR, CDR2 FQNEAQ (reference sequence). This CDR3 comprises 14 residues. The CDR3 reads CASSLSGSETEAFF. CDR3 DNA sequence: TGTGCCAGCAGCTTAAGCGGTAGTGAGACTGAAGCTTTCTTT. Using reference TRBV7-9 and TRBJ1-1 for the parts outside the CDR3, the full variable domain is DTGVSQNPRHKITKRGQNVTFRCDPISEHNRLYWYRQTLGQGPEFLTYFQNEAQLEKSRLLSDRFSAERPKGSFSTLEIQRTEQGDSAMYLCASSLSGSETEAFFGQGTRLTVV.

The chain uses TRBV30 and TRBJ2-1, with TRBD2 identical over 8 bases. Looked up from germline, CDR1 is GTSNPN and CDR2 is SVGIG (reference sequence). V lost 3 bases and J lost 2; bases outside the gene matches: 6. This CDR3 is 15 amino acids long. The CDR3 DNA sequence: TGTGCCTGGAGAAGACCGGGAGGGCCCTACAATGAGCAGTTCTTC. This translates into CAWRRPGGPYNEQFF.

This clone was seen only once. This rearrangement joins TRBV6-5 to TRBJ1-2; TRBD1 matches at 9 bases. The CDR3 is made up of 16 amino acids. After removal of 1 base from V and 8 bases from J, the junction contained 11 bases not matched to a gene. CDR1 is MNHEY, CDR2 SVGAGI, per germline. CDR3 region: CASSYFEGTGLRGYTF. DNA for the CDR3: TGTGCCAGCAGTTACTTCGAAGGGACAGGGCTTCGGGGCTACACCTTC.

The V call is TRBV19, the J call TRBJ1-2; tentative D call: TRBD1 (6 bases). The V end lost 9 bases, the J end lost 2 bases, and 16 bases lay between the germline ends. There are 14 residues in the CDR3. Germline V CDR1 and CDR2: LNHDA, SQIVND (reference sequence). In nucleotides, the CDR3 is TGTGCCAGCCTCGCTCAGGGGAGAAACTATGGCTACACCTTC. It translates to CASLAQGRNYGYTF.

In the case of this clone: The junction and the germline gene differ at one end; a read error may be behind it. The chain couples TRBV30 to TRBJ2-5, with TRBD2 as a possible D gene (6 bases). The CDR3 is made up of 13 amino acids. The germline gives CDR1 GTSNPN, CDR2 SVGIG (reference sequence). DNA of the CDR3: TGTGCCCGGAGTGGGGAGGCCCAAGAGACCCAGTACTTC. This sequence encodes CARSGEAQETQYF.

Here the CDR3 reads CASSATGLSNQPQHF. CDR3 sequence (DNA): TGTGCCAGCTCAGCCACAGGTCTGAGCAATCAGCCCCAGCATTTT. This chain joins TRBV18 and TRBJ1-5, with D perhaps TRBD1 (5 bases). This CDR3 spans 15 amino acids. Trimming left V 5 bases short and J 1 base short, with 12 bases between. CDR1 is KGHSH, CDR2 LQKENI, per germline.

The chain joins TRBV11-1 to TRBJ2-7, with 9 bases aligning to TRBD1. V gave up 4 bases and J gave up 6 bases; unmatched junction bases: 7. CDR3 length equals 14 residues. Germline V CDR1 and CDR2: SGHAT, FQDESV (reference sequence). DNA for the CDR3: TGTGCCAGCAGCTCCTACAGGGGGCGAGGCGAGCAGTACTTC. This codes for CASSSYRGRGEQYF.

This clone was seen only once. The chain has TRBV4-3 and TRBJ2-7; the D gene is possibly TRBD2 (6 bases). V was cut by 4 bases and J by 4 bases, with 26 bases left in between. The CDR3 totals 18 residues. Germline V gene lookup returns CDR1 LGHNA and CDR2 YSLEER. This CDR3 is CASSRRTLSGGKSYEQYF. The CDR3 DNA sequence: TGCGCCAGCAGCCGCAGGACCCTCAGTGGGGGGAAATCTTACGAGCAGTACTTC.

The chain is built from TRBV11-3 and TRBJ2-1; D is perhaps TRBD2 (6 bases). Germline V lookup: CDR1 SGHNT, CDR2 YENEEA. The CDR3 loop spans 18 amino acids. V was trimmed by 0 bases and J by 6 bases, leaving 21 bases between them. The CDR3 region has the DNA TGTGCCAGCAGCTTAGATCAGGGAGGTACGGGGACGCTCAATGAGCAGTTCTTC. Residues: CASSLDQGGTGTLNEQFF.

The chain carries TRBV4-1 and TRBJ1-2; 8 bases fit TRBD1. CDR1 is MGHRA, CDR2 YSYEKL, per germline. This CDR3 is built from 17 residues. V lost 5 bases to trimming and J lost 0 bases; unmatched junction nucleotides: 11. CDR3 nucleotides: TGCGCCAGCAGCATACGCGGGACAGGTAGTTCTAACTATGGCTACACCTTC. This translates into CASSIRGTGSSNYGYTF.

The chain combines TRBV7-3 with TRBJ2-1, with 11 bases aligning to TRBD2. Germline CDR1 reads SGHTA; CDR2 reads FQGTGA. Losses at the gene ends were 5 bases for V and 4 bases for J; bases not matched to a gene: 4. The CDR3 has 15 amino acids. CDR3 sequence reads: CASSRTSGSYNEQFF. CDR3 nucleotide sequence: TGTGCCAGCAGCCGGACTAGCGGGTCTTACAATGAGCAGTTCTTC. The full variable domain, rest sourced from reference TRBV7-3 and TRBJ2-1, is GAGVSQTPSNKVTEKGKYVELRCDPISGHTALYWYRQSLGQGPEFLIYFQGTGAADDSGLPNDRFFAVRPEGSVSTLKIQRTERGDSAVYLCASSRTSGSYNEQFFGPGTRLTVL.

This clone was seen once. The chain couples TRBV19 to TRBJ1-1; the match to TRBD1 covers 7 bases. The CDR3 totals 12 residues. Trimming removed 4 bases from V and 11 bases from J; junction bases left unmatched: 7. Looked up from germline, CDR1 is LNHDA and CDR2 is SQIVND (reference sequence). CDR3 coding DNA: TGTGCCAGTAGTACCCGGACAGGTAGGGCTTTCTTT. Encoded protein: CASSTRTGRAFF.